The T cell receptor (beta chain) under discussion was sequenced for a study of blood T cell repertoires in COVID-19. Across the whole study: Samples of COVID-19 (acute and convalescent) were obtained from the United States, Italy and Spain. Sample material is recorded as cDNA or gDNA derived from T cells, B-cell-depleted T cells, or PBMCs.

In the source study's methods: Reference gene primer amplification gave estimated nucleated cell counts. Profiled with immunoSEQ multiplex PCR; TCRdb holds only in-frame clones, not every one. V and J calls plus clone size are reproduced from that table; the DNA served to infer D and trimming. The table has approximately 210,000 clones, about nine tenths seen once. With 6 bases removed from V and 5 bases from J, the gap between germline ends came to 10 bases. This CDR3 has 13 residues. This receptor was identified in a woman aged 40 to 49 with acute or convalescent COVID-19. The chain has TRBV12-3 or TRBV12-4 and TRBJ2-2; D not resolved. The sample was peripheral blood. CDR3 in amino acids: CASRYTGTGELFF. For the CDR3, the DNA is TGTGCCAGCAGGTATACCGGGACCGGGGAGCTGTTTTTT.